The following is a T cell receptor beta chain sequence with its context. The antigen is unknown. The sample comes from a study of cytomegalovirus exposure and HLA in healthy donors. Study-level background: From donors who were HLA-typed, an early data release held 80 million or so unique TCRs. Most donors, just over 80% of 398 genotyped, fell in the Caucasian-associated ancestry cluster. Study observations and caveats: Donor immune exposure was known only as CMV serostatus.

Healthy bone marrow donors made up the donor group. The PCR used 60 Vbeta and 13 Jbeta primers. Profiling relied on immunoSEQ multiplex PCR, and the TCRdb table lists in-frame clones only, not all of them. The profile covers over 130,000 clones, with approximately 72% appearing a single time and 6.5% taken by the ten largest. The germline V gene has CDR1 SNHLY and CDR2 FYNNEI. The CDR3 has 16 residues. The junction had 4 bases not matched to a gene; V was cut back by 6 bases and J by 2 bases. Sequencing used PBMCs. The receptor comes from an older woman in good health and CMV-seronegative. This chain connects TRBV2 to TRBJ2-2; TRBD2 aligns across 12 bases. This CDR3 reads CASRWTSGENTGELFF. The CDR3 coding sequence is TGTGCCAGCAGATGGACTAGCGGGGAAAACACCGGGGAGCTGTTTTTT.